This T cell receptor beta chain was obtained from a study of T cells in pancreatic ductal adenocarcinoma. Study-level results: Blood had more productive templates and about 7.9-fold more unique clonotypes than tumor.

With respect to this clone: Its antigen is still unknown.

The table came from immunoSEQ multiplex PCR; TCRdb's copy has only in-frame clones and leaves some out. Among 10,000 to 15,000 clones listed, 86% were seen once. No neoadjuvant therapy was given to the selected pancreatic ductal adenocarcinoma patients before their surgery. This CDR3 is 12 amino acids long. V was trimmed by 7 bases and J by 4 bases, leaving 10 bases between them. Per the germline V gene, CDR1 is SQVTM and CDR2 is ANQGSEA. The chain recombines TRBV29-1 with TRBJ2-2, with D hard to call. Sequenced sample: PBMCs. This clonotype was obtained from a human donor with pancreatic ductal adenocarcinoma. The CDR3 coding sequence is TGCAGCGCCCTTTCCTCCACCGGGGAGCTGTTTTTT. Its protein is CSALSSTGELFF.